These 4 T cell receptor beta chains came from one sample sequenced in a study of CD8 T cells in Susac syndrome. The authors reverse transcribed 0.5 to 1 ug RNA with random hexamers. TCRdb recomputed calls from the immunoSEQ multiplex PCR reads with MiXCR, one row per CDR3 protein. This table holds approximately 300,000 distinct CDR3 sequences, approximately 89% found once. The sequenced sample consisted of CD8+ T cells from PBMCs. The receptors shown here come from a human donor with multiple sclerosis.

V usage is TRBV7-3 and J usage is TRBJ2-1, with D unresolved. Germline lookup yields CDR1 SGHTA and CDR2 FQGTGA. The V end lost 0 bases, the J end lost 7 bases, and 7 bases lay between the germline ends. The CDR3 has 13 amino acids. CDR3 residues: CASSLTHSNEQFF. CDR3 nucleotides: TGTGCCAGCAGCTTAACTCATTCGAATGAGCAGTTCTTC.

The chain links TRBV7-9 to TRBJ1-5, with D perhaps TRBD1 (6 bases). Deletions cut 5 bases from V and 3 bases from J, with 14 bases between. CDR1 is SEHNR, CDR2 FQNEAQ, per germline (reference sequence). CDR3 size: 15 residues. CDR3 residues: CASSPKGDPNQPQHF. The CDR3 DNA is TGTGCCAGCAGCCCTAAGGGGGATCCCAATCAGCCCCAGCATTTT.

The chain couples TRBV28 to TRBJ1-5, with TRBD1 as a possible D gene (5 bases). The V gene lost 3 bases and the J gene lost 3 bases, with 12 bases spanning the gap. The germline gives CDR1 MDHEN, CDR2 SYDVKM. The CDR3 contains 15 residues. In nucleotides, the CDR3 is TGTGCCAGCAGTTTTGGGCAAGGGGACAATCAGCCCCAGCATTTT. Translation gives CASSFGQGDNQPQHF. The full variable domain, in which reference TRBV28 and TRBJ1-5 provide the parts outside the CDR3, is DVKVTQSSRYLVKRTGEKVFLECVQDMDHENMFWYRQDPGLGLRLIYFSYDVKMKEKGDIPEGYSVSREKKERFSLILESASTNQTSMYLCASSFGQGDNQPQHFGDGTRLSIL.

The chain employs TRBV28 and TRBJ2-7; TRBD1 aligns across 9 bases. Germline CDR1 reads MDHEN; CDR2 reads SYDVKM. The CDR3 loop spans 15 amino acids. Trimming removed 6 bases from V and 2 bases from J; junction bases left unmatched: 8. The CDR3 here is CASSPRDRVTYEQYF. In DNA form, the CDR3 reads TGTGCCAGCAGCCCCCGGGACAGGGTTACCTACGAGCAGTACTTC.